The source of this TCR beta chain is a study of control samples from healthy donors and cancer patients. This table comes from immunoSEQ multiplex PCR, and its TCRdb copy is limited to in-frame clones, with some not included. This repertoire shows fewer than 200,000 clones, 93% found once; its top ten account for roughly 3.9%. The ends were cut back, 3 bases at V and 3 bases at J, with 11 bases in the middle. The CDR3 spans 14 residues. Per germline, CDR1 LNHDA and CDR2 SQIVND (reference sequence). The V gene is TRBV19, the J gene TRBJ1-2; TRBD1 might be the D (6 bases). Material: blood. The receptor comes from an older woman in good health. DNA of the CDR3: TGTGCCAGTAGTATCTTGGGACACGACTATGGCTACACCTTC. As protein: CASSILGHDYGYTF.